Below are 23 T cell receptor beta chains sequenced from a single sample in a study of shared clonotypes between healthy human individuals. This table comes from immunoSEQ multiplex PCR, and its TCRdb copy is limited to in-frame clones, with some not included. In the table there are some 2.1 million clones, 85% to 95% of which are singletons. Input material: naive CD4+ T cells sorted from blood. Subset specified: CD45RA+ positively selected. The receptors were gathered from a man aged 18 to 29 in good health.

This rearrangement joins TRBV29-1 to TRBJ2-3; the match to TRBD2 covers 11 bases. V shed 6 bases and J 2 bases; nucleotides not matched to a gene: 7. The CDR3 has 15 residues. Germline lookup yields CDR1 SQVTM and CDR2 ANQGSEA. CDR3 region: CSVVLAGGPTDTQYF. The DNA of the CDR3 is TGCAGCGTGGTTCTAGCGGGGGGACCCACAGATACGCAGTATTTT.

The rearrangement uses TRBV11-2 and TRBJ2-5; D call uncertain. V lost 2 bases to trimming and J lost 4 bases, with 8 bases between them. Germline V gene sequence: CDR1 SGHAT, CDR2 FQNNGV. The CDR3 covers 13 residues. As DNA, the CDR3 is TGTGCCAGCAGCTTATTCGAAGGAGAGACCCAGTACTTC. Amino acids: CASSLFEGETQYF.

Concerning this clone: This same CDR3 is encoded by further DNA sequences in the sample. The V and J genes are TRBV27 and TRBJ1-6, with 10 bases lining up with TRBD1. Unmatched junction bases numbered 2, after V lost 3 bases and J lost 9 bases. The CDR3 has 14 amino acids. The germline gives CDR1 MNHEY, CDR2 SMNVEV (reference sequence). CDR3 sequence: CASSLGQGSSPLHF. CDR3 bases: TGTGCCAGCAGTTTGGGACAGGGGAGTTCACCCCTCCACTTT.

The CDR3 spells CASSFGLDTQYF. The CDR3 DNA reads as TGTGCCAGCAGCTTTGGGCTAGATACGCAGTATTTT. The chain carries TRBV11-2 and TRBJ2-3, with D unresolved. The germline V gene has CDR1 SGHAT and CDR2 FQNNGV. Trimming stripped 3 bases from V and 5 bases from J, with 6 bases between. CDR3 size: 12 residues.

A single count supports this clone. This rearrangement joins TRBV6-5 to TRBJ1-1; weak D call: TRBD1 (6 bases). The V end lost 8 bases, the J end lost 1 base, and 14 bases lay between the germline ends. The CDR3 extends over 14 amino acids. Per germline, CDR1 MNHEY and CDR2 SVGAGI. Written as DNA, the CDR3 is TGTGCCAGCCGCCAAGGGGGAAAGAACACTGAAGCTTTCTTT. Amino acid sequence: CASRQGGKNTEAFF.

This chain connects TRBV10-3 to TRBJ2-7; D tentatively fits TRBD1 or TRBD2 (5 bases each). This CDR3 comprises 12 residues. CDR1 and CDR2 (germline): ENHRY, SYGVKD. Trimming took 5 bases from V and 5 from J, leaving 10 bases between them. The CDR3 loop is CAISWDADEQYF. Written as DNA, the CDR3 is TGTGCCATCAGTTGGGACGCCGACGAGCAGTACTTC.

The rearrangement joins TRBV7-9 to TRBJ2-1; 12 bases align to TRBD2. Germline V lookup: CDR1 SEHNR, CDR2 FQNEAQ (reference sequence). The length of the CDR3 is 17 residues. The V segment lost 1 base and the J segment 7 bases; nucleotides outside the gene matches: 8. The CDR3 is CASSLDPLAGGRNEQFF. CDR3 sequence (DNA): TGTGCCAGCAGCTTAGACCCCCTAGCGGGGGGGCGGAATGAGCAGTTCTTC.

The CDR3 DNA reads TGTGCCAGCAGCCCACTCCGGGTACCCTACAATGAGCAGTTCTTC. Amino acid sequence: CASSPLRVPYNEQFF. V usage is TRBV25-1 and J usage is TRBJ2-1; D not certain. The germline CDR1 and CDR2 sequences are MGHDK and SYGVNS. The CDR3 has 15 residues. V lost 6 bases and J lost 2, with 14 bases in between.

The rearrangement links TRBV9 to TRBJ2-5; the D gene is possibly TRBD2 (6 bases). CDR3 size: 15 residues. V was trimmed by 3 bases and J by 5 bases, leaving 17 bases between them. Germline V CDR1 and CDR2: SGDLS, YYNGEE. This CDR3 reads CASSGGTPFGETQYF. The CDR3 DNA reads TGTGCCAGCAGCGGGGGGACTCCTTTTGGGGAGACCCAGTACTTC.

This clone has just one count. The chain is built from TRBV2 and TRBJ2-2, with D maybe TRBD1 (6 bases). Germline V CDR1 and CDR2: SNHLY, FYNNEI. This CDR3 has 15 residues. V lost 7 bases to trimming and J lost 5 bases, with 17 bases between them. CDR3 sequence: CASKSTGTITGELFF. CDR3 in DNA: TGTGCCAGCAAGAGTACCGGGACAATAACCGGGGAGCTGTTTTTT.

The count of this clone is one. The rearrangement joins TRBV19 to TRBJ2-7, with a weak D call TRBD2 (6 bases). V lost 4 bases and J 3 bases, leaving 16 bases between the germline ends. The length of the CDR3 is 15 residues. Germline lookup yields CDR1 LNHDA and CDR2 SQIVND (reference sequence). CDR3 amino acids: CASSTSGLGFYEQYF. The CDR3 nucleotides read TGTGCCAGTAGTACATCGGGACTTGGTTTCTACGAGCAGTACTTC.

V usage is TRBV7-9 and J usage is TRBJ2-7, with TRBD1 matching over 8 bases. The V gene end was trimmed by 5 bases and the J gene end by 5 bases; junction bases not matched to a gene: 8. Germline CDR1 and CDR2: SEHNR and FQNEAQ (reference sequence). The CDR3 has 14 amino acids. CDR3 sequence (DNA): TGTGCCAGCAGCCCCAGGACAGGGCTTCACGAGCAGTACTTC. This translates into CASSPRTGLHEQYF.

This clone occurred once. The chain uses TRBV10-3 and TRBJ2-7; 10 nucleotides match TRBD2. CDR3 size: 18 residues. Per germline, CDR1 ENHRY and CDR2 SYGVKD. Germline trimming cut 4 bases from V and 3 bases from J; bases unmatched to any gene: 15. CDR3 DNA sequence: TGTGCCATCAGTGGAGGAGGAGGGGTAGCGGGGGGAGGCTACGAGCAGTACTTC. Encoded protein: CAISGGGGVAGGGYEQYF.

The chain has TRBV7-8 and TRBJ2-6; D uncertain. Per the germline V gene, CDR1 is SGHVS and CDR2 is FQNEAQ. This CDR3 region has 16 residues. Trimming removed 1 base at V and 2 bases at J, with 9 bases between. CDR3 loop: CASSLVVVAGANVLTF. The CDR3 DNA sequence: TGTGCCAGCAGCTTAGTTGTCGTGGCTGGGGCCAACGTCCTGACTTTC.

The V and J genes are TRBV6-5 and TRBJ2-5, with 9 nucleotides matching TRBD1. The J segment lost 5 bases and the V segment lost 4 bases, leaving 5 bases of the junction unmatched. Germline loops: CDR1 MNHEY, CDR2 SVGAGI. The CDR3 consists of 14 residues. Here the CDR3 reads CASSWTTGGETQYF. The CDR3 coding sequence is TGTGCCAGCAGTTGGACGACAGGGGGGGAGACCCAGTACTTC.

This rearrangement joins TRBV5-1 to TRBJ2-7; D tentatively reads TRBD1 or TRBD2 (5 bases each). Germline V gene sequence: CDR1 SGHRS, CDR2 YFSETQ. V was trimmed by 0 bases and J by 0 bases, leaving 10 bases between them. The CDR3 is 15 residues long. CDR3 coding DNA: TGCGCCAGCAGCTTGGCGGGGCCCTACTCCTACGAGCAGTACTTC. Protein product: CASSLAGPYSYEQYF.

On this clone itself: A read error may explain this, as a much larger clone is one base away. V and J are TRBV30 and TRBJ2-5; 9 nucleotides match TRBD2. Germline CDR1 reads GTSNPN; CDR2 reads SVGIG (reference sequence). The trim removed 4 bases at V and 9 bases at J, leaving 9 bases unmatched. The CDR3 contains 13 residues. CDR3 DNA: TGTGCCTGGAAGCGGGAGGTTAGGGAGGCCCAGTACTTC. Translating it yields CAWKREVREAQYF.

The chain combines TRBV15 with TRBJ2-5, with 9 positions matching TRBD1. Germline V gene data show CDR1 as LNHNV and CDR2 as YYDKDF (reference sequence). The CDR3 is 18 residues long. J gave up 3 bases and V 0 bases, and 11 bases lay outside the gene matches. The CDR3 loop reads CATSRDPFVWTGEETQYF. DNA of the CDR3: TGTGCCACCAGCAGAGATCCGTTTGTGTGGACAGGGGAAGAGACCCAGTACTTC.

The chain joins TRBV6-5 to TRBJ2-7; 11 bases map to TRBD2. Germline CDR1 reads MNHEY; CDR2 reads SVGAGI. This CDR3 spans 15 amino acids. Trimming removed 0 bases from V and 6 bases from J; junction bases left unmatched: 4. This CDR3 is CASSYSKLAGAEQYF. CDR3 DNA: TGTGCCAGCAGTTACTCGAAACTAGCGGGAGCCGAGCAGTACTTC.

The J gene is TRBJ2-3, the V gene TRBV2, with 11 bases identical to TRBD2. CDR1 SNHLY and CDR2 FYNNEI come from the germline V gene. The trim removed 9 bases at V and 3 bases at J, leaving 5 bases unmatched. There are 14 residues in the CDR3. This CDR3 is CASWLAGGTDTQYF. Written as DNA, the CDR3 is TGTGCCAGTTGGCTAGCGGGAGGAACAGATACGCAGTATTTT.

The J gene is TRBJ2-7, the V gene TRBV9; TRBD2 might be the D (6 bases). Germline loops: CDR1 SGDLS, CDR2 YYNGEE. Deletions cut 0 bases from V and 6 bases from J, with 19 bases between. The CDR3 is 16 amino acids. The CDR3 spells CASSVGGALDLGEQYF. CDR3 DNA: TGTGCCAGCAGCGTAGGCGGGGCCCTTGATCTGGGCGAGCAGTACTTC. The complete variable domain, with remaining parts taken from reference TRBV9 and TRBJ2-7, reads DSGVTQTPKHLITATGQRVTLRCSPRSGDLSVYWYQQSLDQGLQFLIQYYNGEERAKGNILERFSAQQFPDLHSELNLSSLELGDSALYFCASSVGGALDLGEQYFGPGTRLTVT.

The V gene is TRBV11-2, the J gene TRBJ2-5; D ambiguous. The germline gives CDR1 SGHAT, CDR2 FQNNGV. The V end lost 5 bases, the J end lost 1 base, and 11 bases lay between the germline ends. The CDR3 is 14 amino acids. The CDR3 DNA sequence: TGTGCCAGCAGCCTAGGGAACACCCAAGAGACCCAGTACTTC. It encodes CASSLGNTQETQYF. Variable domain in full (rest from reference TRBV11-2 and TRBJ2-5): EAGVAQSPRYKIIEKRQSVAFWCNPISGHATLYWYQQILGQGPKLLIQFQNNGVVDDSQLPKDRFSAERLKGVDSTLKIQPAKLEDSAVYLCASSLGNTQETQYFGPGTRLLVL.

Concerning this clone: This sample includes further DNA sequences coding for the same CDR3. This rearrangement joins TRBV5-1 to TRBJ2-2; TRBD1 is a possible D gene (6 bases). The CDR3 is made up of 15 amino acids. V lost 2 bases and J 5 bases, leaving 13 bases between the germline ends. Germline values: CDR1 SGHRS, CDR2 YFSETQ. The CDR3 spells CASSFGQGNTGELFF. The CDR3 DNA reads as TGCGCCAGCAGCTTTGGGCAGGGGAATACCGGGGAGCTGTTTTTT.